Listed below are T cell receptor beta chains from one sample, sequenced in a study of blood T cell repertoires in COVID-19. Sequencing was performed with immunoSEQ multiplex PCR; in TCRdb, only in-frame clones are kept and a portion is missing. Counted here are about 100,000 clones, approximately 80% occurring once; the ten biggest clones make up around 30%. Sequenced input: peripheral blood. The receptors shown here come from a man between 65 and 85 years old with active or convalescent COVID-19. Each CDR3 is given without its conserved first and last residue. The order of the fields is V gene, CDR3 length, J gene, CDR3 protein.

V: TRBV4-1; length: 14; J: TRBJ2-3; CDR3: ASSRASSGGADTQY
V: TRBV18; length: 12; J: TRBJ1-1; CDR3: ASSPPGRVTEAF
V: TRBV7-2; length: 13; J: TRBJ2-3; CDR3: ASSPRAGFTDTQY
V: TRBV7-9; length: 12; J: TRBJ1-5; CDR3: ASSLERSNQPQH
V: TRBV7-9; length: 14; J: TRBJ2-5; CDR3: ASSLEDQGARETQY
V: TRBV5-1; length: 13; J: TRBJ2-1; CDR3: ASSFRQVRSGEQF
V: TRBV5-1; length: 13; J: TRBJ2-1; CDR3: ASSFREGVYNEQF
V: TRBV6-5; length: 13; J: TRBJ1-1; CDR3: ASSLRTGLNTEAF
V: TRBV14; length: 13; J: TRBJ1-1; CDR3: ASSQYRRGATEAF
V: TRBV29-1; length: 11; J: TRBJ1-2; CDR3: SVDPTGRGGYT
V: TRBV4-2; length: 13; J: TRBJ2-1; CDR3: ASSQTSGAYNEQF
V: TRBV4-2; length: 12; J: TRBJ2-5; CDR3: ASSSGSEAETQY